The 7 T cell receptor beta chains in this list originate from one sample, sequenced in a study of CD8 T cells in ankylosing spondylitis. Whole-study findings and limits: Ankylosing spondylitis blood appeared to be characterized by a TCR beta motif of eight or nine highly homologous variants.

Their recognized antigens are unknown. TCRdb independently ran MiXCR on the 5' RACE reads; one entry per CDR3 protein. The table has 700,000 to 1,000,000 distinct CDR3 sequences, approximately 12% seen once; the top ten hold 0.51%. The sample comprised blood, either unsorted or a sorted T cell fraction (not recorded which). These receptor sequences come from a male donor with ankylosing spondylitis.

This clonotype was seen ten or more times. The rearrangement joins TRBV5-1 to TRBJ2-7; 9 positions agree with TRBD1. From germline, CDR1 is SGHRS and CDR2 YFSETQ. The junction had 11 bases not matched to a gene; V was cut back by 4 bases and J by 3 bases. CDR3 size: 16 residues. Here the CDR3 reads CASSRGAGTGIYEQYF. In DNA, the CDR3 is TGCGCCAGCAGCCGGGGGGCCGGGACAGGGATCTACGAGCAGTACTTC.

CDR3 coding DNA: TGTGCCAGCAGTGAAGTTGGCAGGAACCATGGCTACACCTTC. Its protein is CASSEVGRNHGYTF. The V gene is TRBV2, the J gene TRBJ1-2; no reliable D call. The germline V gene has CDR1 SNHLY and CDR2 FYNNEI. The CDR3 extends over 14 amino acids. V was clipped by 1 base and J by 6 bases, with 12 bases between them.

Only one count was recorded for this clonotype. The rearrangement links TRBV29-1 to TRBJ2-2, with D possibly being TRBD1 or TRBD2 (6 bases each). Trimming removed 0 bases at V and 3 bases at J, with 14 bases between. Germline CDR1 reads SQVTM; CDR2 reads ANQGSEA. The CDR3 sequence is 16 residues long. CDR3 region: CSVEEWGASDTGELFF. CDR3 nucleotides: TGCAGCGTTGAAGAGTGGGGGGCGTCGGACACCGGGGAGCTGTTTTTT.

The chain is built from TRBV20-1 and TRBJ2-1; 10 bases match TRBD1. CDR1 is DFQATT and CDR2 is SNEGSKA in the germline V gene (reference sequence). Losses at the gene ends were 2 bases for V and 1 base for J; bases not matched to a gene: 8. The length of the CDR3 is 17 residues. DNA for the CDR3: TGCAGTGCTAGAAGGCCCGGGACAGGGGTATCCTACAATGAGCAGTTCTTC. Translation: CSARRPGTGVSYNEQFF.

In its sample, this clonotype was seen a few times. The rearrangement joins TRBV20-1 to TRBJ2-1; 10 positions match TRBD2. The V and J ends lost 6 bases and 7 bases, in that order; junction bases with no gene match: 15. From germline, CDR1 is DFQATT and CDR2 SNEGSKA (reference sequence). The CDR3 is made up of 16 amino acids. CDR3 protein: CSALNRASGGDNEQFF. The CDR3 DNA reads TGCAGTGCCCTAAATAGGGCTAGCGGGGGTGATAATGAGCAGTTCTTC.

The sample holds many counts of this clonotype. J is TRBJ2-1 and V is TRBV4-3, with a possible D match to TRBD2 (6 bases). Germline V lookup: CDR1 LGHNA, CDR2 YSLEER. The CDR3 is 13 residues long. Between the trimmed V and J ends, which lost 1 base and 5 bases, there was a span of 6 bases. The CDR3 here is CASSQGGDNEQFF. In DNA, the CDR3 is TGCGCCAGCAGCCAAGGGGGGGACAATGAGCAGTTCTTC.

This clonotype was recorded a few times. The V call is TRBV7-2, the J call TRBJ1-2, with 7 nucleotides matching TRBD1. Germline loops: CDR1 SGHTA, CDR2 FQGNSA. Germline trimming cut 6 bases from V and 4 bases from J; bases unmatched to any gene: 11. The CDR3 extends over 15 amino acids. The CDR3 DNA is TGTGCCAGCAGTTCAGGGGGGGGTCTCTTCTATGGCTACACCTTC. Encoded protein: CASSSGGGLFYGYTF.